The clone carrying this TCR beta chain was observed many times. What it binds is not known. This entry belongs to a study of identical twins. Study-level points and caveats: Out-of-frame alpha sequences that twins shared showed excess low generation probability. Researchers reported weaker excess twin sharing in beta out-of-frame sequences.

cDNA carried unique molecular identifiers, and a universal primer site was added by template switching. TCRdb called the 5' RACE reads again in MiXCR, with one record for every CDR3 protein. The table records 700,000 or so distinct CDR3 sequences, 8.5% to 9.5% of them present only once. In germline, CDR1 is SQVTM, CDR2 ANQGSEA. Trimming pared 7 bases from V and 2 bases from J, leaving 19 bases between. The CDR3 extends over 15 amino acids. These sequences were also reported in another study, on yellow fever vaccine responses in identical twins. That publication notes: Vaccine-induced T cell responses in twins were reportedly observed to appear partly convergent, partly personalized.

This chain links TRBV29-1 with TRBJ2-3; D is undetermined. This TCR was sampled from a woman between 18 and 30 years old in good health. The sample was PBMCs. Here the CDR3 DNA reads TGCAGCGGCGGTAGACTCTCCAACCCCACAGATACGCAGTATTTT. Its translation is CSGGRLSNPTDTQYF.